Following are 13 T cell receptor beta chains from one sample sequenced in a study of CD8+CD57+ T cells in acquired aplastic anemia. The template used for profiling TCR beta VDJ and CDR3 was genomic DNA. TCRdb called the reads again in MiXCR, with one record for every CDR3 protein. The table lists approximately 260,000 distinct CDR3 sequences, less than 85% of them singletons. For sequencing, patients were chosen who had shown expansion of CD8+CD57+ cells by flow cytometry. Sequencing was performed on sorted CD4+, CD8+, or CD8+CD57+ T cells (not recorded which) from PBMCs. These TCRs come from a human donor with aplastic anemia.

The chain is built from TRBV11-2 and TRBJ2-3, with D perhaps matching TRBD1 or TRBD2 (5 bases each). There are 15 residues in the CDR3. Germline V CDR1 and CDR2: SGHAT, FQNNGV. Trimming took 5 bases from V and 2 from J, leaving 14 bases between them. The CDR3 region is CASSVGRSDTDTQYF. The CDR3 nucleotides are TGTGCCAGCAGCGTGGGACGGTCGGACACAGATACGCAGTATTTT.

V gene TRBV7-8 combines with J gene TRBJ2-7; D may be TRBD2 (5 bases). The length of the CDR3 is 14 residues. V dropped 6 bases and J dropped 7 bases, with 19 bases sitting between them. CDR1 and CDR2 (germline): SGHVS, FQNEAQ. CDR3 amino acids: CASSIAGGPDEQYF. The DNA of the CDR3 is TGTGCCAGCAGTATCGCCGGAGGTCCCGATGAGCAGTACTTC.

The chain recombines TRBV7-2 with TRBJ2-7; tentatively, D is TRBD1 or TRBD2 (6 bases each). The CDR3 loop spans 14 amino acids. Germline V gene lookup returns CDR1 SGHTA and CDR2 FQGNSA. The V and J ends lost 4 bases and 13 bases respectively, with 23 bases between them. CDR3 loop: CASSWGGGGNYGYF. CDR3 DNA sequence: TGTGCCAGCAGCTGGGGTGGAGGGGGAAACTATGGCTACTTC.

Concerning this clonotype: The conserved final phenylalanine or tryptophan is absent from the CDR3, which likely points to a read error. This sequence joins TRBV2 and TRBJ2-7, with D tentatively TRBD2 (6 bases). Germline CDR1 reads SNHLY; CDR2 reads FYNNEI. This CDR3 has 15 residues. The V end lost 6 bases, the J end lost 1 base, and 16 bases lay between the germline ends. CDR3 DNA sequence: TGTGCCAGCAGCAGGCGGGACTTATCTTCCTACGAGCAGTACGCC. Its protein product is CASSRRDLSSYEQYA.

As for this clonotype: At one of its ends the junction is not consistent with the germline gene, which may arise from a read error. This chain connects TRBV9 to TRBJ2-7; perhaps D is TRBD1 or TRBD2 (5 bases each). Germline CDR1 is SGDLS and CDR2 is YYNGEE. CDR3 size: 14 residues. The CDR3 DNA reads TGTGCCAGCGGAGGAGCCGGGACGCATCAGTACTTCGACTTC. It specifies CASGGAGTHQYFDF. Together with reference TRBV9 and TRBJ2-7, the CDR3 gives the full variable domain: DSGVTQTPKHLITATGQRVTLRCSPRSGDLSVYWYQQSLDQGLQFLIQYYNGEERAKGNILERFSAQQFPDLHSELNLSSLELGDSALYFCASGGAGTHQYFDFGPGTRLTVT.

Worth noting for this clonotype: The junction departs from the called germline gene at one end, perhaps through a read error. The CDR3 region is CASSIALEANNGYTF. Written as DNA, the CDR3 is TGTGCCAGTAGCATAGCGCTGGAAGCCAACAATGGCTACACCTTC. The V call is TRBV19, the J call TRBJ1-2; D gene unclear. The germline gives CDR1 LNHDA, CDR2 SQIVND (reference sequence). The CDR3 loop spans 15 amino acids.

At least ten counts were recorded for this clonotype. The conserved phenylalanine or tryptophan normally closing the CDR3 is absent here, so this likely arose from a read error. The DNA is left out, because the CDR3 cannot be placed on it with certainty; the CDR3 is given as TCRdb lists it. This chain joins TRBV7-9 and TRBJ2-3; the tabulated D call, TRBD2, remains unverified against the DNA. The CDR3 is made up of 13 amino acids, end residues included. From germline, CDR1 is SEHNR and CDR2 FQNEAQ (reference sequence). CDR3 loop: CASSYERSGGSDE.

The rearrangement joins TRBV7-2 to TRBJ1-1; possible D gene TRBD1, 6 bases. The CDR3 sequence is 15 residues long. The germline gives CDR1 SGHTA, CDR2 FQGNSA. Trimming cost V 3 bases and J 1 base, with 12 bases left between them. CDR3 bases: TGTGCCAGCAGCTTTGAAATGACAGGGAACACTGAAGCTTTCTTT. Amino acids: CASSFEMTGNTEAFF. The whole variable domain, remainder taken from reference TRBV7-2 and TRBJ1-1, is GAGVSQSPSNKVTEKGKDVELRCDPISGHTALYWYRQSLGQGLEFLIYFQGNSAPDKSGLPSDRFSAERTGGSVSTLTIQRTQQEDSAVYLCASSFEMTGNTEAFFGQGTRLTVV.

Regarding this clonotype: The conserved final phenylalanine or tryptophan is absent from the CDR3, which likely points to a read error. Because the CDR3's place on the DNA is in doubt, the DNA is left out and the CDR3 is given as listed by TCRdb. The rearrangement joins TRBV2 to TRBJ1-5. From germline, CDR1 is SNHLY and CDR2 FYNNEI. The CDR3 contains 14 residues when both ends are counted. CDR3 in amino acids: CASSESYSNQPQQD.

This CDR3 reads CASSYVQGNYEQDEQFF. The CDR3, as DNA: TGTGCCAGCAGTTACGTGCAGGGTAACTACGAGCAGGATGAGCAGTTCTTC. The chain has TRBV6-2 or TRBV6-3 and TRBJ2-1; tentatively, D is TRBD1 (5 bases). Trimming left V 2 bases short and J 8 bases short, with 22 bases between. This CDR3 has 17 residues. CDR1 and CDR2 (germline): MNHEY, SVGEGT.

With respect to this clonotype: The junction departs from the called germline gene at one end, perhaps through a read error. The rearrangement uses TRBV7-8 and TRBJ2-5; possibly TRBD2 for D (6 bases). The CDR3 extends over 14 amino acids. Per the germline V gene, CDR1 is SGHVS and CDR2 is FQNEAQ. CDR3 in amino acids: CASGDGSTEKTHFF. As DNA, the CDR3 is TGTGCCAGCGGCGACGGGAGCACAGAAAAGACCCATTTTTTC.

The chain's CDR3 is CASNDLGNEQFF. The CDR3 DNA follows: TGCGCCAGCAACGACTTAGGGAATGAGCAGTTCTTC. This chain links TRBV5-1 with TRBJ2-1; D is unclear. V was trimmed by 6 bases and J by 7 bases, leaving 11 bases between them. The CDR3 loop spans 12 amino acids. CDR1 is SGHRS and CDR2 is YFSETQ in the germline V gene.

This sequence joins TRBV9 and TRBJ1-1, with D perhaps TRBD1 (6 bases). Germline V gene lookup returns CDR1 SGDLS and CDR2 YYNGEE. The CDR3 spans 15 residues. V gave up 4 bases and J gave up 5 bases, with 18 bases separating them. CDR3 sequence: CASSLSGDEQTEAFF. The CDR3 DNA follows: TGTGCCAGCAGCCTCTCAGGGGATGAGCAGACTGAAGCTTTCTTT.